The clone carrying this T cell receptor beta chain was detected ten times or more. Its specificity is not known. These data belong to a study of breast tumors, draining lymph nodes, adjacent tissues. Overall study results and limits: The lymph node origin of tumor T cells was framed as consistent with a hypothesis, not demonstrated.

TCRdb processed the multiplex PCR reads anew with MiXCR; each CDR3 protein has one entry. The table lists 200,000 to 300,000 distinct CDR3 sequences, over 30% of them singletons, with 1.1% in the top ten. CDR3 size: 15 residues. Trimming shortened V by 3 bases and J by 4 bases, and 13 bases separated the two germline ends. The germline V gene encodes CDR1 LGHNA and CDR2 YSLEER. Axillary draining lymph nodes of breast cancer patients supplied the node samples. The chain couples TRBV4-3 to TRBJ2-1; D possibly corresponds to TRBD1 (6 bases). The origin of this receptor is a female donor with breast cancer. Some clones in this sample may be carry-over from other donors' samples. Sequenced material: axillary lymph node tissue. The chain's CDR3 is CASSQGASHYNEQFF. In DNA form, the CDR3 reads TGCGCCAGCAGCCAGGGGGCTAGCCATTACAATGAGCAGTTCTTC.